This T cell receptor (beta chain) was captured in a study of blood T cell repertoires in COVID-19. The participants were between roughly 18 and 89 years old and came from 24 US areas. Donors were grouped by their self-reported clinical history. Each recovered donor of Cohort 3 presented with two negative PCRs, clearance, or symptom resolution. The germline CDR1 and CDR2 sequences are SGHTA and FQGNSA. The CDR3 length is 14 residues. Trimming took 5 bases from V and 3 from J, leaving 11 bases between them. In the authors' methods: Amplification of reference gene primers provided the estimated nucleated cell counts. Sequenced by immunoSEQ multiplex PCR; TCRdb stores in-frame clones only, minus some. V and J calls and clone size are copied from that table; D and trimming were computed from the DNA. The sample has over 130,000 clones; 60% to 80% are singletons.

The sample consisted of PBMCs or T cells enriched from blood (not recorded which). The receptor was isolated from a woman aged 45 to 65 who had recovered from COVID-19. The chain couples TRBV7-2 to TRBJ2-1, with D perhaps matching TRBD1 (5 bases). The CDR3 loop reads CASSRDRNYNEQFF. The CDR3 coding sequence is TGTGCCAGCAGCCGCGACAGAAACTACAATGAGCAGTTCTTC.